The 12 T cell receptor beta chains in this list originate from one sample, sequenced in a study of blood T cell repertoires in COVID-19. The repertoire was sequenced with immunoSEQ multiplex PCR; TCRdb's copy has only in-frame clones and lacks some. Of 200,000 to 300,000 clones listed, 85% are singletons. Sequenced sample: PBMCs or T cells enriched from blood (not recorded which). The receptor set was obtained from a woman in her 50s with acute COVID-19.

The rearrangement joins TRBV14 to TRBJ2-7; D ambiguous. V lost 4 bases, J lost 0 bases, and 7 bases lay in between. This CDR3 contains 13 residues. Germline V gives CDR1 SGHDN, CDR2 FVKESK. The CDR3 sequence: CASSRAHSYEQYF. The CDR3 region has the DNA TGTGCCAGCAGCCGGGCACACTCCTACGAGCAGTACTTC.

This clone occurred a few times. This chain uses TRBV5-4 with TRBJ2-1; D is possibly TRBD2 (6 bases). Germline values: CDR1 SGHNT, CDR2 YYREEE (reference sequence). The CDR3 contains 17 residues. Trimming shortened V by 3 bases and J by 3 bases, and 19 bases separated the two germline ends. The CDR3 bases are TGTGCCAGCAGCTCTGGGGTTAGCGGTACCTTCTACAATGAGCAGTTCTTC. Amino acids: CASSSGVSGTFYNEQFF.

This sequence joins TRBV3-1 (or the pseudogene TRBV3-2) and TRBJ1-1; 7 bases align to TRBD1. CDR3 length equals 17 residues. J was trimmed by 4 bases and V by 0 bases; bases with no gene match: 11. Germline lookup yields CDR1 LGHDT and CDR2 YNNKEL (reference sequence). CDR3 in amino acids: CASSQERRAGGSTEAFF. As DNA, the CDR3 is TGTGCCAGCAGCCAAGAAAGGAGGGCAGGGGGTTCCACTGAAGCTTTCTTT.

This chain uses TRBV28 with TRBJ1-2, with D unclear. The CDR3 loop spans 15 amino acids. Trimming shortened V by 5 bases and J by 1 base, and 14 bases separated the two germline ends. Per the germline V gene, CDR1 is MDHEN and CDR2 is SYDVKM. The CDR3 region has the DNA TGTGCCAGCAGTCAGGCCGCCCTCAATAACTATGGCTACACCTTC. It specifies CASSQAALNNYGYTF.

This chain links TRBV5-1 with TRBJ2-5, with 8 bases matching TRBD2. With V trimmed by 0 bases and J by 5 bases, 9 bases remained unmatched. CDR1 is SGHRS, CDR2 YFSETQ, per germline. The length of the CDR3 is 16 residues. CDR3 in DNA: TGCGCCAGCAGCTTGGCTCCAGCGGGGGCCACGGAGACCCAGTACTTC. Residues: CASSLAPAGATETQYF.

The chain employs TRBV7-2 and TRBJ2-3; 9 positions match TRBD2. Germline assignment: CDR1 SGHTA and CDR2 FQGNSA. The V and J ends lost 4 bases and 2 bases, in that order; junction bases with no gene match: 1. The CDR3 is made up of 14 amino acids. The CDR3 region is CASSSGLATDTQYF. The CDR3 region has the DNA TGTGCCAGCAGCTCGGGACTAGCCACAGATACGCAGTATTTT. The variable domain in full, completed from reference TRBV7-2 and TRBJ2-3, reads GAGVSQSPSNKVTEKGKDVELRCDPISGHTALYWYRQSLGQGLEFLIYFQGNSAPDKSGLPSDRFSAERTGGSVSTLTIQRTQQEDSAVYLCASSSGLATDTQYFGPGTRLTVL.

The rearrangement joins TRBV10-3 to TRBJ2-3; a possible D gene is TRBD1 (6 bases). The germline CDR1 and CDR2 sequences are ENHRY and SYGVKD. This CDR3 is built from 14 residues. The germline V and J ends were trimmed by 9 bases and 0 bases, with 13 bases remaining between them. Here the CDR3 reads CAIKGHTSTDTQYF. The DNA of the CDR3 is TGTGCCATAAAGGGACACACTAGCACAGATACGCAGTATTTT.

This clone was observed once. For the CDR3, the DNA is TGTGCCAGCAGCTTAGGCCGACTAGCGGGGACTAGCACAGATACGCAGTATTTT. Residues: CASSLGRLAGTSTDTQYF. The rearrangement links TRBV7-2 to TRBJ2-3; TRBD2 agrees at 11 bases. V dropped 1 base and J dropped 0; count of bases not matched to a gene: 6. The V gene's germline CDR1 is SGHTA and CDR2 FQGNSA. The length of the CDR3 is 18 residues.

The gene calls are TRBV12-3 or TRBV12-4 and TRBJ2-6; D uncertain. The CDR3 is made up of 13 amino acids. V was clipped by 6 bases and J by 1 base, with 4 bases between them. Written as DNA, the CDR3 is TGTGCCAGCAGGAGGTCTGGGGCCAACGTCCTGACTTTC. Translating gives CASRRSGANVLTF.

The chain joins TRBV6-2 or TRBV6-3 to TRBJ1-6; D remains unclear. Trimming stripped 4 bases from V and 9 bases from J, with 7 bases between. CDR3 length: 12 residues. CDR1 and CDR2 from the germline V gene are MNHEY and SVGEGT. The CDR3 bases are TGTGCCAGCAGTTGGGGAGGTTCACCCCTCCACTTT. Its protein product is CASSWGGSPLHF.

The chain recombines TRBV4-2 with TRBJ1-3, with D unclear. The germline V gene encodes CDR1 LGHNA and CDR2 YNFKEQ. The length of the CDR3 is 17 residues. Trimming shortened V by 0 bases and J by 1 base, and 13 bases separated the two germline ends. This CDR3 is CASSQDVPGLSGNTIYF. For the CDR3, the DNA is TGTGCCAGCAGCCAAGATGTTCCGGGTCTATCTGGAAACACCATATATTTT.

The chain uses TRBV6-5 and TRBJ2-3; D is undetermined. The germline gives CDR1 MNHEY, CDR2 SVGAGI. The CDR3 length is 12 residues. With 11 bases removed from V and 0 bases from J, the gap between germline ends came to 9 bases. CDR3 protein: CASVDSTDTQYF. The CDR3 nucleotides read TGTGCCTCGGTAGATAGCACAGATACGCAGTATTTT.